This T cell receptor (beta chain) was sequenced in a study of monozygotic twins with inflammatory bowel disease. On this clonotype itself: As yet, its antigen is unknown.

Researchers used approximately 3,800 ng of total RNA for each TCR library. From the 5' RACE reads, TCRdb lists one entry per CDR3 protein and no DNA. Listed are 420,000 or so distinct CDR3 sequences; 2% to 2.5% falls within the top ten. This CDR3 has 13 residues. Findings and limits, study-wide: Differing immunosuppressive treatments may have added variability to patient repertoires. Among IBD patients, fewer clonotypes were shared with others than among healthy twins, especially with disease activity.

The specimen sequenced was blood. This chain connects TRBV12-3 or TRBV12-4 to TRBJ1-5; lacking DNA, the TRBD1 call made by TCRdb goes unchecked. The TCR was taken from a human donor with ulcerative colitis or Crohn's disease, or a healthy co-twin of an affected twin (not recorded which). The CDR3 reads CASTRQTVGPQHF.